This T cell receptor (beta chain) is drawn from a study of CD8 T cells in Susac syndrome. When the RNA was reverse transcribed, random hexamers were used with an input of roughly 0.45 to 1 ug. Amplification of TCR beta CDR3 used immunoSEQ multiplex PCR across 54 Vbeta and 13 Jbeta. MiXCR, applied by TCRdb to the immunoSEQ multiplex PCR reads, yields one record per CDR3 protein. The table shows approximately 68,000 distinct CDR3 sequences, with just under 95% occurring only once. Each multiple sclerosis control was a treatment-naive patient with relapsing-remitting disease that was either stable or active. Trimming pared 0 bases from V and 9 bases from J, leaving 17 bases between. This CDR3 spans 15 amino acids. Looked up from germline, CDR1 is MGHRA and CDR2 is YSYEKL.

Sequencing was carried out using CD8+ T cells from PBMCs. The receptor comes from a human donor with multiple sclerosis. The chain links TRBV4-1 to TRBJ2-5; the D gene could be TRBD1 or TRBD2 (5 bases each). The CDR3 reads CASSQDRLGRTAQYF. CDR3 bases: TGCGCCAGCAGCCAAGATAGGTTGGGACGAACGGCCCAGTACTTC.